The 20 T cell receptor beta chains below all came from one sample that was sequenced in a study of breast tumors, draining lymph nodes, adjacent tissues. Using its own MiXCR run on the multiplex PCR reads, TCRdb lists one record per CDR3 protein. The sample comprises fewer than 150,000 distinct CDR3 sequences, 21% of which are singletons, and roughly 2% rests with the top ten. Samples came from axillary lymph nodes draining the breast cancer. The sequencing sample was made of axillary lymph node tissue. These TCRs come from a female donor with breast cancer. Some clones in this sample may be carry-over from other donors' samples.

This clonotype was observed a handful of times. The chain recombines TRBV5-7 with TRBJ2-5, with 10 bases lining up with TRBD1. TRBV5-7 is an open reading frame, and its role is uncertain. The length of the CDR3 is 15 residues. With 2 bases clipped from V and 6 bases from J, the junction kept 7 bases outside the gene matches. CDR3 sequence (DNA): TGTGCCAGCAGCTTATGGACAGGGGGTCTAAAGACCCAGTACTTC. It translates to CASSLWTGGLKTQYF.

Ten or more counts support this clonotype. The chain joins TRBV30 to TRBJ2-7, with D maybe TRBD2 (6 bases). V dropped 2 bases and J dropped 3 bases, with 11 bases sitting between them. Germline CDR1 and CDR2: GTSNPN and SVGIG (reference sequence). The CDR3 consists of 13 residues. The CDR3 DNA follows: TGTGCCTGGAGTAGAGGCGGGGACTACGAGCAGTACTTC. Translating gives CAWSRGGDYEQYF.

This clonotype was counted many times. The V gene is TRBV19, the J gene TRBJ1-4, with D uncertain. From germline, CDR1 is LNHDA and CDR2 SQIVND (reference sequence). Trimming took off 3 bases at V and 0 bases at J, with 8 bases between the two ends. The CDR3 is 15 amino acids. CDR3 in DNA: TGTGCCAGTAGTATGAACGATGCAACTAATGAAAAACTGTTTTTT. The encoded protein is CASSMNDATNEKLFF.

V usage is TRBV30 and J usage is TRBJ1-5; a possible D gene is TRBD1 (5 bases). Per germline, CDR1 GTSNPN and CDR2 SVGIG (reference sequence). Trimming shortened V by 5 bases and J by 4 bases, and 21 bases separated the two germline ends. This CDR3 has 16 residues. The DNA for the CDR3 is TGTGCCTGGGGCCTCGGGGCAGGGCGAAGTAATCAGCCCCAGCATTTT. It translates to CAWGLGAGRSNQPQHF.

This clonotype was seen ten or more times. The chain combines TRBV5-5 with TRBJ2-1, with D uncertain. CDR3 length: 14 amino acids. The V and J ends lost 1 base and 6 bases respectively, with 11 bases between them. Germline loops: CDR1 SGHKS, CDR2 YYEKEE (reference sequence). The CDR3 region has the DNA TGTGCCAGCAGCTTGAACTTGCTGAGCAATGAGCAGTTCTTC. The encoded protein is CASSLNLLSNEQFF.

This clonotype showed up many times. This chain uses TRBV19 with TRBJ1-5; no firm D call. V dropped 3 bases and J dropped 4 bases, with 4 bases sitting between them. The length of the CDR3 is 12 residues. Germline CDR1 reads LNHDA; CDR2 reads SQIVND (reference sequence). CDR3 region: CASSIINQPQHF. In nucleotides, the CDR3 is TGTGCCAGTAGTATCATAAATCAGCCCCAGCATTTT.

V gene TRBV7-6 combines with J gene TRBJ1-1, with D uncertain. This CDR3 spans 13 amino acids. CDR1 SGHVS and CDR2 FNYEAQ come from the germline V gene. V lost 8 bases, J lost 3 bases, and 13 bases lay in between. Written as DNA, the CDR3 is TGTGCCAGCCGACGACGACCGGACACTGAAGCTTTCTTT. Translated: CASRRRPDTEAFF.

This clonotype was seen many times. CDR3 in DNA: TGTGCCAGCAGCTTGGATGTGGGGGAGACCCAGTACTTC. Its translation: CASSLDVGETQYF. V usage is TRBV5-4 and J usage is TRBJ2-5; D is unresolved. The CDR3 extends over 13 amino acids. V was shortened by 0 bases and J by 5 bases, with 8 bases between the two germline ends. Per the germline V gene, CDR1 is SGHNT and CDR2 is YYREEE (reference sequence).

This clonotype was seen repeatedly, ten times or more. The CDR3 coding sequence is TGTGCCAGCAACAAAGGGGGCGGAGTCTATGGCTACACCTTC. It specifies CASNKGGGVYGYTF. The J gene is TRBJ1-2, the V gene TRBV7-9; 7 nucleotides align to TRBD1. This CDR3 has 14 residues. V was clipped by 7 bases and J by 4 bases; unmatched bases: 9. Germline CDR1 reads SEHNR; CDR2 reads FQNEAQ (reference sequence).

This clonotype was seen at least ten times. V and J are TRBV12-3 or TRBV12-4 and TRBJ2-3; 10 bases map to TRBD2. V was pared by 3 bases and J by 5 bases, with 5 bases of the junction left unmatched. The CDR3 sequence is 15 residues long. For the CDR3, the DNA is TGTGCCAGCAGTTTCCTAGCGGGAGAGGGAGATACGCAGTATTTT. As protein: CASSFLAGEGDTQYF.

The sample holds many counts of this clonotype. This chain connects TRBV20-1 to TRBJ2-1; 9 bases align to TRBD2. With 2 bases clipped from V and 6 bases from J, the junction kept 8 bases outside the gene matches. Per germline, CDR1 DFQATT and CDR2 SNEGSKA (reference sequence). The CDR3 has 15 amino acids. The CDR3 here is CSARQGGRARNEQFF. Here the CDR3 DNA reads TGCAGTGCTAGACAGGGCGGGAGGGCCCGCAATGAGCAGTTCTTC.

This clonotype was counted at least ten times. V usage is TRBV10-3 and J usage is TRBJ1-5; unclear D gene. The CDR3 contains 14 residues. Germline values: CDR1 ENHRY, CDR2 SYGVKD. Trimming took off 4 bases at V and 2 bases at J, with 9 bases between the two ends. The CDR3 spells CAISVGGRNQPQHF. The CDR3, as DNA: TGTGCCATCAGTGTTGGAGGGCGCAATCAGCCCCAGCATTTT.

The sample holds many counts of this clonotype. J is TRBJ2-7 and V is TRBV7-2; unclear D gene. Germline V CDR1 and CDR2: SGHTA, FQGNSA. This CDR3 comprises 15 residues. V was trimmed by 1 base and J by 0 bases, leaving 10 bases between them. CDR3 bases: TGTGCCAGCAGCTTAGTTTCGATGGGCTCCTACGAGCAGTACTTC. Translation gives CASSLVSMGSYEQYF.

V and J are TRBV28 and TRBJ2-6, with D possibly called TRBD1 or TRBD2 (5 bases each). V gave up 8 bases and J gave up 4 bases, with 12 bases separating them. There are 14 residues in the CDR3. Germline CDR1 and CDR2: MDHEN and SYDVKM. The CDR3 region has the DNA TGTGCCAGCGGGGGTTTATACGGGGCCAACGTCCTGACTTTC. It is translated as CASGGLYGANVLTF.

In its sample, this clonotype was seen many times. The rearrangement links TRBV29-1 to TRBJ2-1, with 8 bases aligning to TRBD2. CDR3 length: 15 amino acids. The V segment lost 7 bases and the J segment 8 bases; nucleotides outside the gene matches: 16. The germline V gene has CDR1 SQVTM and CDR2 ANQGSEA. This CDR3 is CSARTSSGRYDEQFF. Here the CDR3 DNA reads TGCAGCGCTCGGACTAGCTCTGGGCGGTACGATGAGCAGTTCTTC.

This clonotype came up many times. V is TRBV12-3 or TRBV12-4 and J is TRBJ2-5; 7 bases align to TRBD1. The CDR3 is 14 amino acids. V gave up 5 bases and J gave up 5 bases; unmatched junction bases: 8. Here the CDR3 DNA reads TGTGCCAGCAGTCTGTGGACAGGTTGGGAGACCCAGTACTTC. Protein: CASSLWTGWETQYF.

The rearrangement uses TRBV10-3 and TRBJ1-1; maybe TRBD1 (5 bases). Germline-derived CDR1 and CDR2 are ENHRY and SYGVKD. The germline V and J ends were trimmed by 0 bases and 6 bases, with 20 bases remaining between them. This CDR3 is built from 17 residues. CDR3 DNA sequence: TGTGCCATCAGTGAGTCTTGGGCAGGGAGGAATAGGGCTGAAGCTTTCTTT. It codes for CAISESWAGRNRAEAFF.

This clonotype was seen a few times. The chain combines TRBV28 with TRBJ2-3; D uncertain. The CDR3 is made up of 12 amino acids. The germline CDR1 and CDR2 sequences are MDHEN and SYDVKM. Trimming shortened V by 6 bases and J by 2 bases, and 6 bases separated the two germline ends. The CDR3, as DNA: TGTGCCAGCAGCACCGACACAGATACGCAGTATTTT. Its translation: CASSTDTDTQYF.

This clonotype was counted at least ten times. The chain links TRBV10-3 to TRBJ2-7; TRBD2 aligns across 10 bases. Germline V gene sequence: CDR1 ENHRY, CDR2 SYGVKD. Unmatched junction bases numbered 4, after V lost 6 bases and J lost 2 bases. CDR3 size: 14 residues. CDR3 bases: TGTGCCATCAGAAGCGGGAGGGCCCCCTACGAGCAGTACTTC. It is translated as CAIRSGRAPYEQYF.

A word on this clonotype: This clone may be a read error of a much larger clone one base away. The gene calls are TRBV5-1 and TRBJ2-1; D remains ambiguous. With 5 bases removed from V and 8 bases from J, the gap between germline ends came to 8 bases. Per germline, CDR1 SGHRS and CDR2 YFSETQ. The CDR3 runs 11 residues. CDR3 sequence (DNA): TGCGCCAGCAGGGAATACGATGAGCAGTTCTTC. Its protein product is CASREYDEQFF. The complete variable domain, with remaining parts taken from reference TRBV5-1 and TRBJ2-1, reads KAGVTQTPRYLIKTRGQQVTLSCSPISGHRSVSWYQQTPGQGLQFLFEYFSETQRNKGNFPGRFSGRQFSNSRSEMNVSTLELGDSALYLCASREYDEQFFGPGTRLTVL.